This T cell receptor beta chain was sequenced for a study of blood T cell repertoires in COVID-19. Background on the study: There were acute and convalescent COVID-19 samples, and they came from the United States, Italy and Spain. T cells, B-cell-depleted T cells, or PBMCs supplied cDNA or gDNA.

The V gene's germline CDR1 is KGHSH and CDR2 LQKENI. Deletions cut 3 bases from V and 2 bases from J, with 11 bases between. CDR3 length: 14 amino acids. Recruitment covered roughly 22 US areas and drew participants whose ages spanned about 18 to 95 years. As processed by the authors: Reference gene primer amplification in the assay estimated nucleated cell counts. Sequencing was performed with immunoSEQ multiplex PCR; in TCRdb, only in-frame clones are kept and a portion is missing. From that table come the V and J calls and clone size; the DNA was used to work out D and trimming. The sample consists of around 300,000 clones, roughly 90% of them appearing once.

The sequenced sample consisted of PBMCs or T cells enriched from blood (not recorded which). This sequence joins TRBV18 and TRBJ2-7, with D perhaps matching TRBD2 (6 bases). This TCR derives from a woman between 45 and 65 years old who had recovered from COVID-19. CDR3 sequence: CASSPGLIPYEQYF. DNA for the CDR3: TGTGCCAGCTCACCCGGACTAATACCCTACGAGCAGTACTTC.